What follows is one T cell receptor beta chain and its context. TCR beta CDR3 regions were amplified from RNA. HTBI primers were the set used in a first-round RT-PCR of the TCR CDR3. TCRdb reprocessed the multiplex PCR reads with MiXCR, giving one entry per CDR3 protein. The sample yields about 610,000 distinct CDR3 sequences, around 45% seen once. The germline gives CDR1 LNHNV, CDR2 YYDKDF (reference sequence). The CDR3 is made up of 15 amino acids. V lost 3 bases, J lost 3 bases, and 15 bases lay in between. Graves' hyperthyroidism is called stable when ophthalmopathy does not progress within 18 months. Newly diagnosed patients aged 18 to 65 had hyperthyroidism of under 2 months' duration. Exclusion followed for patients with uncontrolled infection, other autoimmune disease, pregnancy or lactation. The data were obtained in a study of T cells in Graves' hyperthyroidism and ophthalmopathy.

The sequence derives from a woman under 30 with Graves' hyperthyroidism. The sequenced sample consisted of peripheral blood or thyroid tissue (not recorded which). V and J are TRBV15 and TRBJ2-7, with a tentative D call TRBD1 (6 bases). The CDR3 sequence is CATSSRTGSRYEQYF. CDR3 nucleotide sequence: TGTGCCACCAGCAGTCGCACAGGGTCACGCTACGAGCAGTACTTC.